Described below is a single T cell receptor beta chain sequence and its context. Its antigen is not known. The data are from a study of CD8+ T cells in alopecia areata. General study points: Higher clonality was seen in lesional scalp than in normal scalp, especially in alopecia totalis/universalis. Scalp clonality decreased significantly with tofacitinib, and so did expanded CD8+ clones among the top 100.

The treatment denotes: oral pan-JAK inhibitor, 5-10 mg twice daily. The germline V and J ends were trimmed by 8 bases and 5 bases, with 9 bases remaining between them. Germline V CDR1 and CDR2: MDHEN, SYDVKM. The CDR3 runs 11 residues. Investigators isolated RNA and reverse transcribed it into cDNA to act as the sequencing template. Data came from immunoSEQ multiplex PCR; TCRdb stores just in-frame clones and leaves some out. The sample shows fewer than 250,000 clones, 55% to 70% of them seen only once. The sequences come from CD4+ T cells sorted from blood, collected at week 4, from a patient treated with tofacitinib. J is TRBJ2-5 and V is TRBV28, with D possibly TRBD2 on 5 matching bases. The clonotype comes from a human donor with alopecia areata. In DNA, the CDR3 is TGTGCCAGCGCGGCGGGCGAGACCCAGTACTTC. It yields the protein CASAAGETQYF.